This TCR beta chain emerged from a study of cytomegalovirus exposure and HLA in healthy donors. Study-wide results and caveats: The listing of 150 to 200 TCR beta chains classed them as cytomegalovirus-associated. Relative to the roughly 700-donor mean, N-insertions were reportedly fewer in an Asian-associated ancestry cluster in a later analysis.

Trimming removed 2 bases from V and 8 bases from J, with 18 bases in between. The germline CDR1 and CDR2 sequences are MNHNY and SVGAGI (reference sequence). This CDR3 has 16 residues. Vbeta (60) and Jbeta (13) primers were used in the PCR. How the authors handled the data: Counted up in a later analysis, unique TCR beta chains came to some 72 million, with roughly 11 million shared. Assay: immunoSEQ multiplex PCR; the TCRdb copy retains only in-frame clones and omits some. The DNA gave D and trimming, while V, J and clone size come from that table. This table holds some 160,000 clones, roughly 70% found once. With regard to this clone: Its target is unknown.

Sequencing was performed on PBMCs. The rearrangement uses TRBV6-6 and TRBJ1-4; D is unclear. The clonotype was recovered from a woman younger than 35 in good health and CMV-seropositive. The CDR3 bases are TGTGCCAGCAGTTACATCCCTAGAATCGATGGCGAAAAACTGTTTTTT. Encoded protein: CASSYIPRIDGEKLFF.